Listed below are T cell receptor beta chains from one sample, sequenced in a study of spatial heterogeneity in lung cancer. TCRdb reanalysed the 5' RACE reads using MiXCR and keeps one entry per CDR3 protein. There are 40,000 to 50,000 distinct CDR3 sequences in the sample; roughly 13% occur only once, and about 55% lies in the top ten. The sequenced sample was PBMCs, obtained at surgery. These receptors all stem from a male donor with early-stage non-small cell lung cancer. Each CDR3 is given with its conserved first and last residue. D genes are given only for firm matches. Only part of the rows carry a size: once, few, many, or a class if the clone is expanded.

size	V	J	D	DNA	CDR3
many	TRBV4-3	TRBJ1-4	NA	TGCGCCAGCAGCCAAGATAGAGACGAAAAACTGTTTTTT	CASSQDRDEKLFF
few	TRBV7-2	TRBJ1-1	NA	TGTGCCAGCAGCCGGACTGACGCTTTCTTT	CASSRTDAFF
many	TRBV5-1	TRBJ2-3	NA	TGCGCCAGCAGCTTGGACAGCTACACAGATACGCAGTATTTT	CASSLDSYTDTQYF
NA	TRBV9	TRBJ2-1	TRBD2	TGTGCCAGCAGCGTAGGGGTAAGCGGGAGTTTCTCTGAGCAGTTCTTC	CASSVGVSGSFSEQFF
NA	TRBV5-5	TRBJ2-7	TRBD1	TGTGCCAGCAGCCTTTCCTGGGGACAGGGAATCCTCTACGAGCAGTACTTC	CASSLSWGQGILYEQYF
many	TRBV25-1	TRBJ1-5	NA	TGTGCCAGCAGTGCAAGCCTTTGGGATAGCAATCAGCCCCAGCATTTT	CASSASLWDSNQPQHF
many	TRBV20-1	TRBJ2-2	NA	TGCAGTGCAAGGGGCCGGGCGAACACCGGGGAGCTGTTTTTT	CSARGRANTGELFF
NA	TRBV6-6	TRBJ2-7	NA	TGTGCCAGCATGGGGAGCTACGAGCAGTACTTC	CASMGSYEQYF
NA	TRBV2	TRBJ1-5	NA	TGTGCCAGCACCGGGGCGAACCTGAATCAGCCCCAGCATTTT	CASTGANLNQPQHF
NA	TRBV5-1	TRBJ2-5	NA	TGCGCCAGCAGCCCCAGGTCGGACCAAGAGACCCAGTACTTC	CASSPRSDQETQYF
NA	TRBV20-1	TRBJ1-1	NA	TGCAGTGCTAGAGGACCGGTGGTGTACACTGAAGCTTTCTTT	CSARGPVVYTEAFF
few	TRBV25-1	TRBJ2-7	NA	TGTGCCAGCAGTGATGGGTACGTCGGGTCCTACGAGCAGTACTTC	CASSDGYVGSYEQYF
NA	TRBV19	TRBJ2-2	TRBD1	TGTGCCGCACGGACAGGGGGATTTACAGCCGGGGAGCTGTTTTTT	CAARTGGFTAGELFF
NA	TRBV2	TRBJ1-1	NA	TGTGCCAGCACCGAGGGCAGGGCGAACACTGAAGCTTTCTTT	CASTEGRANTEAFF
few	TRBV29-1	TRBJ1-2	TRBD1	TGCAGCGCGGGACAGGACTATGGCTACACCTTC	CSAGQDYGYTF
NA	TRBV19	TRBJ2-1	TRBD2	TGTGCCAGTAGTCCCCAACTAGCGGGGCCTTTAAATGAGCAGTTCTTC	CASSPQLAGPLNEQFF
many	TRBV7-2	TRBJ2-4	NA	TGTGCCAGCAGCTCTGTGACCTGGGGTAAAAACATTCAGTACTTC	CASSSVTWGKNIQYF
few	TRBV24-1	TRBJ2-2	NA	TGTGCCACCAGGGACAGACTGAACACCGGGGAGCTGTTTTTT	CATRDRLNTGELFF
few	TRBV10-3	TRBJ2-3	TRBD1	TGTGCCATCAGTGTCGGACAGGGGATCACAGATACGCAGTATTTT	CAISVGQGITDTQYF
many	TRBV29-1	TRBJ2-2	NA	TGCAGCGTTGATGAGGGCGGCACCGGGGAGCTGTTTTTT	CSVDEGGTGELFF
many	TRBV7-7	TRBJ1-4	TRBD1	TGTGCTAGCAGCTTAGGGGGACAGGGGAATGAAAAACTGTTTTTT	CASSLGGQGNEKLFF
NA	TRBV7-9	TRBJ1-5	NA	TGTGCCAGCACCACGGACTGGGCAGAGCCCCAGCATTTT	CASTTDWAEPQHF
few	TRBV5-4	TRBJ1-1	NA	TGTGCCAGCAGCTGGGGCCCAGGTATGAACACTGAAGCTTTCTTT	CASSWGPGMNTEAFF
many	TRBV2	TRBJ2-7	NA	TGTGCCAGCAGTGAAGCGCCCGGAGGGCCCGTGAGCGAGCAGTACTTC	CASSEAPGGPVSEQYF
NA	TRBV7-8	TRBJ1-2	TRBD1	TGTGCCAGCAGCTCCCGGACAGGGGATGGTCTTGGCTACACCTTC	CASSSRTGDGLGYTF
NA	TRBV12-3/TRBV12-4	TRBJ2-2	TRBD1	TGTGCCAGCAGGCCCGGGGACAGAGCCCCGGCGGACACCGGGGAGCTGTTTTTT	CASRPGDRAPADTGELFF
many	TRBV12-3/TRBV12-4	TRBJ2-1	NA	TGTGCCAGCAGTGCCTTATGGGGGGGCGGTGAGCAGTTCTTC	CASSALWGGGEQFF
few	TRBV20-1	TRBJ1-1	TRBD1	TGCAGTGCTGGGACAGATAACACTGAAGCTTTCTTT	CSAGTDNTEAFF
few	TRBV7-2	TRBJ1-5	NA	TGTGCCAGCAGCTCAGGGTCCCAGCCCCAGCATTTT	CASSSGSQPQHF
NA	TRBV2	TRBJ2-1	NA	TGTGCCAGCAGGATCGGCTCCTACAATGAGCAGTTCTTC	CASRIGSYNEQFF
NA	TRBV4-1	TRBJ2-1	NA	TGCGCCAGCAGTTCTAACAGGGTCAATGAGCAGTTCTTC	CASSSNRVNEQFF
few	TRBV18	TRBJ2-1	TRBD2	TGTGCCAGCTCACCCGGACTAGGGGACAATGAGCAGTTCTTC	CASSPGLGDNEQFF
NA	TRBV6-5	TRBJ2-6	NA	TGTGCCAGCAGTTACTCCGCCCTAAGGGGGGCCAACGTCCTGACTTTC	CASSYSALRGANVLTF
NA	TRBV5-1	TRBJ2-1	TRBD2	TGCGCCAGCAGCCGAAGCGGGAGTGGGAACAATGAGCAGTTCTTC	CASSRSGSGNNEQFF
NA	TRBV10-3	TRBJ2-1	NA	TGTGCCATCAGTGACCCTCGTGGAGGCAAGAACAATGAGCAGTTCTTC	CAISDPRGGKNNEQFF
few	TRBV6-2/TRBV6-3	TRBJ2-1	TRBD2	TGTGCCAGCAGTTTGACTAGCTACGATGAGCAGTTCTTC	CASSLTSYDEQFF
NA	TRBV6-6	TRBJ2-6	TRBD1	TGTGCCAGCAGTCTCCGACAGGGGGTCTCTGGGGCCAACGTCCTGACTTTC	CASSLRQGVSGANVLTF
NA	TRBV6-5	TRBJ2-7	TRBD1	TGTGCCAGCAGCCGGGACAGACTGGGGGAGCAGTACTTC	CASSRDRLGEQYF
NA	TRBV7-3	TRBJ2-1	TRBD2	TGTGCCAGCAGCTTAGCGGGACTAGCGGGAGGGGGTAGGTACAATGAGCAGCTCTTC	CASSLAGLAGGGRYNEQLF
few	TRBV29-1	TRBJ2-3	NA	TGCAGCGCCCCAGTTCGGGAGAACACAGATACGCAGTATTTT	CSAPVRENTDTQYF
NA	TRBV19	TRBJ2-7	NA	TGTGCCAGTAGTGGCAGTGGACACCGCGAGCAGTACTTC	CASSGSGHREQYF
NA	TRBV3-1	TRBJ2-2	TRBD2	TGTGCCAGCAGCCAAGATCAGAGGGGACTAAAGAACACCGGGGAGCTGTTTTTT	CASSQDQRGLKNTGELFF
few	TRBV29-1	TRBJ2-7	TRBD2	TGCAGCGCAACGACTAGCGGGAGTGGCTACGAGCAGTACTTC	CSATTSGSGYEQYF
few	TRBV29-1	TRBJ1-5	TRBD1	TGCAGCGTCAGCAGCGGACAGGGCCTCAATCAGCCCCAGCATTTT	CSVSSGQGLNQPQHF